This passage covers 31 T cell receptor beta chains from one sample sequenced in a study of CDR3 diversity in severe acne. Each CDR3 protein gets one entry after TCRdb re-called the PCR reads with MiXCR. The data hold about 84,000 distinct CDR3 sequences, with around 49% observed a single time. Sequencing used blood. These receptors were collected from a male donor in good health, without acne.

To note about this clonotype: The conserved final phenylalanine or tryptophan is absent from the CDR3, which likely points to a read error. The genes are TRBV20-1 and TRBJ1-2; D ambiguous. This CDR3 is built from 14 residues. V dropped 2 bases and J dropped 4 bases, with 14 bases sitting between them. Germline V lookup: CDR1 DFQATT, CDR2 SNEGSKA (reference sequence). CDR3 protein: CSARLPAAPYGYTS. DNA of the CDR3: TGCAGTGCTAGACTACCCGCTGCGCCCTATGGCTACACCTCC.

The gene calls are TRBV11-2 and TRBJ2-7; 7 bases fit TRBD1. The CDR3 is 17 residues long. Germline lookup yields CDR1 SGHAT and CDR2 FQNNGV. V dropped 0 bases and J dropped 1; count of bases not matched to a gene: 9. The CDR3: CASSLDRKGAESYEQYF. The CDR3 bases are TGTGCCAGCAGCTTAGACCGGAAGGGGGCGGAGTCCTACGAGCAGTACTTC. The variable domain in full, with the rest retrieved from reference TRBV11-2 and TRBJ2-7, is EAGVAQSPRYKIIEKRQSVAFWCNPISGHATLYWYQQILGQGPKLLIQFQNNGVVDDSQLPKDRFSAERLKGVDSTLKIQPAKLEDSAVYLCASSLDRKGAESYEQYFGPGTRLTVT.

This clonotype was recorded many times. CDR3 protein: CASSEGRQAKNIQYF. DNA of the CDR3: TGTGCCAGCAGTGAAGGCAGGCAAGCCAAAAACATTCAGTACTTC. This rearrangement joins TRBV2 to TRBJ2-4, with D hard to call. V lost 1 base and J lost 0, with 7 bases in between. Per germline, CDR1 SNHLY and CDR2 FYNNEI. There are 15 residues in the CDR3.

This clonotype was recorded a few times. The chain couples TRBV20-1 to TRBJ1-1; D not resolved. Germline V gene data show CDR1 as DFQATT and CDR2 as SNEGSKA (reference sequence). V lost 6 bases to trimming and J lost 1 base, with 9 bases between them. The CDR3 is 12 amino acids. The CDR3 spells CSARMQNTEAFF. CDR3 bases: TGCAGTGCGCGGATGCAGAACACTGAAGCTTTCTTT.

This clonotype was seen many times. This chain connects TRBV5-8 to TRBJ2-2, with D possibly matching TRBD1 (6 bases). The germline gives CDR1 SGHTS, CDR2 YDEGEE. Deletions cut 2 bases from V and 5 bases from J, with 13 bases between. This CDR3 region has 15 residues. The DNA of the CDR3 is TGTGCCAGCAGCTTAGGGCAGGGGTGGACCGGGGAGCTGTTTTTT. This sequence encodes CASSLGQGWTGELFF. The full variable domain, completed using reference TRBV5-8 and TRBJ2-2, is EAGVTQSPTHLIKTRGQQATLRCSPISGHTSVYWYQQALGLGLQFLLWYDEGEERNRGNFPPRFSGRQFPNYSSELNVNALELEDSALYLCASSLGQGWTGELFFGEGSRLTVL.

This chain links TRBV7-9 with TRBJ2-7, with D maybe TRBD2 (6 bases). CDR1 and CDR2 (germline): SEHNR, FQNEAQ (reference sequence). The germline V and J ends were trimmed by 11 bases and 7 bases, with 6 bases remaining between them. The CDR3 loop spans 8 amino acids. Here the CDR3 reads CAGGEQYF. In DNA, the CDR3 is TGTGCCGGGGGGGAGCAGTACTTC.

This clonotype showed up many times. The gene calls are TRBV27 and TRBJ2-7; no clear D. Germline values: CDR1 MNHEY, CDR2 SMNVEV (reference sequence). V dropped 5 bases and J dropped 5 bases, with 10 bases sitting between them. The CDR3 is made up of 12 amino acids. CDR3 residues: CASSTTHDEQYF. The CDR3 nucleotides are TGTGCCAGCAGTACAACCCACGACGAGCAGTACTTC.

The DNA of the CDR3 is TGTGCCAGCAGCTTATGGCGGGGAGCGGACACTGAAGCTTTCTTT. Amino acids: CASSLWRGADTEAFF. The chain joins TRBV7-2 to TRBJ1-1; no reliable D call. Germline V gene sequence: CDR1 SGHTA, CDR2 FQGNSA. Trimming stripped 2 bases from V and 3 bases from J, with 13 bases between. This CDR3 comprises 15 residues. Full variable domain (outside the CDR3, taken from reference TRBV7-2 and TRBJ1-1): GAGVSQSPSNKVTEKGKDVELRCDPISGHTALYWYRQSLGQGLEFLIYFQGNSAPDKSGLPSDRFSAERTGGSVSTLTIQRTQQEDSAVYLCASSLWRGADTEAFFGQGTRLTVV.

The gene calls are TRBV7-3 and TRBJ2-3; the match to TRBD2 covers 7 bases. The CDR3 has 14 residues. J gave up 2 bases and V 3 bases, and 2 bases lay outside the gene matches. Germline V lookup: CDR1 SGHTA, CDR2 FQGTGA. In DNA form, the CDR3 reads TGTGCCAGCAGCTTGGGAGGGACCACAGATACGCAGTATTTT. This encodes CASSLGGTTDTQYF. Full variable domain (outside the CDR3, taken from reference TRBV7-3 and TRBJ2-3): GAGVSQTPSNKVTEKGKYVELRCDPISGHTALYWYRQSLGQGPEFLIYFQGTGAADDSGLPNDRFFAVRPEGSVSTLKIQRTERGDSAVYLCASSLGGTTDTQYFGPGTRLTVL.

The chain carries TRBV18 and TRBJ2-5; 8 nucleotides match TRBD1. The J segment lost 5 bases and the V segment lost 3 bases, leaving 8 bases of the junction unmatched. Germline V CDR1 and CDR2: KGHSH, LQKENI. CDR3 length: 15 residues. CDR3 loop: CASSPMTGVPETQYF. The CDR3 nucleotides are TGTGCCAGCTCACCGATGACAGGGGTTCCGGAGACCCAGTACTTC.

This clonotype was observed many times. The chain employs TRBV20-1 and TRBJ1-6; D is unresolved. The germline CDR1 and CDR2 sequences are DFQATT and SNEGSKA (reference sequence). The CDR3 covers 16 residues. V was pared by 2 bases and J by 9 bases, with 20 bases between. The CDR3 is CSARNFGRPRSSPLHF. CDR3 DNA sequence: TGCAGTGCTAGAAACTTTGGGCGGCCTCGTAGTTCACCCCTCCACTTT.

The gene calls are TRBV2 and TRBJ2-5; 8 bases are a match to TRBD2. J gave up 5 bases and V 8 bases, and 7 bases lay outside the gene matches. The CDR3 is 13 amino acids. Germline V CDR1 and CDR2: SNHLY, FYNNEI. CDR3 coding DNA: TGTGCCAGCGGTGTCGGGGGGGGGGAGACCCAGTACTTC. Its translation: CASGVGGGETQYF. The full variable domain, completed using reference TRBV2 and TRBJ2-5, is EPEVTQTPSHQVTQMGQEVILRCVPISNHLYFYWYRQILGQKVEFLVSFYNNEISEKSEIFDDQFSVERPDGSNFTLKIRSTKLEDSAMYFCASGVGGGETQYFGPGTRLLVL.

As to this clonotype: This likely comes from a read error, as the CDR3 has no conserved phenylalanine or tryptophan at its end. V is TRBV20-1 and J is TRBJ2-1, with 11 positions matching TRBD2. The germline V gene encodes CDR1 DFQATT and CDR2 SNEGSKA (reference sequence). Germline trimming cut 3 bases from V and 12 bases from J; bases unmatched to any gene: 19. This CDR3 spans 17 amino acids. CDR3 bases: TGCAGTGCTAGGGAAACTAGCGGGAGCAGTTATATAGGGGGGCAGTTCCTC. Translated, it gives CSARETSGSSYIGGQFL.

The V gene is TRBV12-3 or TRBV12-4, the J gene TRBJ1-1; 7 bases agree with TRBD1. This CDR3 comprises 16 residues. Losses at the gene ends were 7 bases for V and 2 bases for J; bases not matched to a gene: 13. CDR3 sequence (DNA): TGTGCCAGCACCAGAGCCCACTCAGGGGGTAACACTGAAGCTTTCTTT. Translated: CASTRAHSGGNTEAFF.

The chain has TRBV12-3 or TRBV12-4 and TRBJ2-7; 8 positions agree with TRBD2. J lost 2 bases, V lost 7 bases, and 16 bases had no gene match. The CDR3 loop spans 17 amino acids. CDR3 DNA: TGTGCCAGCACCCTGAGGGCTAGCGGGCGTAGAACCTACGAGCAGTACTTC. Protein product: CASTLRASGRRTYEQYF.

The table lists this clonotype with a count of one. Its ends do not fully match the called genes, so a read error is possible. The chain recombines TRBV24-1 with TRBJ2-3, with a possible D match to TRBD2 (5 bases). Germline V gene lookup returns CDR1 KGHDR and CDR2 SFDVKD. This CDR3 is 15 amino acids long. CDR3 amino acids: CATSDSSSVSGTQYF. Here the CDR3 DNA reads TGTGCCACCAGTGATTCCTCATCGGTGAGCGGTACGCAGTACTTT.

As to this clonotype: At one of its ends the junction is not consistent with the germline gene, which may arise from a read error. The chain links TRBV25-1 to TRBJ2-7, with 9 bases that match TRBD1. The CDR3 runs to 18 residues. CDR1 is MGHDK, CDR2 SYGVNS, per germline. Written as DNA, the CDR3 is TGTGCCAGCAGTGATCGGACAGGGGTTCGTATGGGGGCCTACGAACAGTACTTC. Protein product: CASSDRTGVRMGAYEQYF.

This clonotype was recorded at least ten times. The chain couples TRBV6-1 to TRBJ1-4; D is undetermined. The germline V and J ends were trimmed by 1 base and 6 bases, with 9 bases remaining between them. Per germline, CDR1 MNHNS and CDR2 SASEGT. The CDR3 is made up of 14 amino acids. CDR3 coding DNA: TGTGCCAGCAGTGAAGGTATGGGAGATGAAAAACTGTTTTTT. The encoded protein is CASSEGMGDEKLFF.

This clonotype was detected many times. This CDR3 is CASSQAGQGPVKYF. CDR3 nucleotide sequence: TGTGCCAGCAGCCAAGCGGGACAGGGGCCCGTGAAGTACTTC. The J gene is TRBJ2-5, the V gene TRBV3-1; 10 nucleotides match TRBD1. V was clipped by 1 base and J by 12 bases; unmatched bases: 8. Germline CDR1 LGHDT, CDR2 YNNKEL (reference sequence). CDR3 length equals 14 residues.

The table lists this clonotype with many counts. This sequence joins TRBV6-5 and TRBJ2-7, with 9 bases identical to TRBD1. The CDR3 consists of 15 residues. The V segment lost 0 bases and the J segment 3 bases; nucleotides outside the gene matches: 3. Germline V CDR1 and CDR2: MNHEY, SVGAGI. CDR3 amino acids: CASSYSGGQGYEQYF. CDR3 nucleotide sequence: TGTGCCAGCAGTTACTCAGGGGGACAGGGCTACGAGCAGTACTTC.

This clonotype was counted between two and nine times. The chain combines TRBV6-5 with TRBJ2-7, with 9 bases matching TRBD1. The germline gives CDR1 MNHEY, CDR2 SVGAGI. CDR3 length: 14 amino acids. Unmatched junction bases numbered 6, after V lost 5 bases and J lost 4 bases. The CDR3 DNA sequence: TGTGCCAGCAGTCACCCGGGACAGGGTTACGAGCAGTACTTC. Protein: CASSHPGQGYEQYF.

Details on this clonotype: The junction departs from the called germline gene at one end, perhaps through a read error. CDR3 region: CASSLSDSFGEQFF. In nucleotides, the CDR3 is TGTGCCAGCAGCTTATCAGACTCCTTCGGTGAGCAGTTTTTT. V usage is TRBV7-3 and J usage is TRBJ2-2; D is ambiguous. Germline CDR1 SGHTA, CDR2 FQGTGA. The CDR3 runs 14 residues.

The chain has TRBV7-3 and TRBJ1-1; 9 bases are shared with TRBD1. The CDR3 length is 12 residues. Germline trimming cut 4 bases from V and 12 bases from J; bases unmatched to any gene: 6. The germline V gene encodes CDR1 SGHTA and CDR2 FQGTGA. The DNA for the CDR3 is TGTGCCAGCAGCTCCCACAGGGGGCTGACTTTCTTT. This codes for CASSSHRGLTFF. The variable domain in full, with the rest retrieved from reference TRBV7-3 and TRBJ1-1, is GAGVSQTPSNKVTEKGKYVELRCDPISGHTALYWYRQSLGQGPEFLIYFQGTGAADDSGLPNDRFFAVRPEGSVSTLKIQRTERGDSAVYLCASSSHRGLTFFGQGTRLTVV.

This clonotype was counted at least ten times. J is TRBJ1-1 and V is TRBV10-3; possible D gene TRBD1, 6 bases. Trimming took off 6 bases at V and 2 bases at J, with 22 bases between the two ends. Germline CDR1 and CDR2: ENHRY and SYGVKD. The CDR3 sequence is 17 residues long. This chain's CDR3 is CAIRPGESVLHNTEAFF. Written as DNA, the CDR3 is TGTGCCATCAGGCCAGGGGAGTCGGTCCTCCATAACACTGAAGCTTTCTTT.

The chain carries TRBV30 and TRBJ1-1, with a possible D match to TRBD1 (6 bases). V was pared by 4 bases and J by 5 bases, with 17 bases between. Germline V gene lookup returns CDR1 GTSNPN and CDR2 SVGIG (reference sequence). The CDR3 runs 14 residues. The CDR3 region is CAWMGGFMRTEAFF. In nucleotides, the CDR3 is TGTGCCTGGATGGGGGGCTTTATGAGGACTGAAGCTTTCTTT.

This chain joins TRBV25-1 and TRBJ2-7, with a tentative D call TRBD1 (5 bases). Trimming took 4 bases from V and 2 from J, leaving 18 bases between them. The germline V gene has CDR1 MGHDK and CDR2 SYGVNS. The CDR3 has 16 amino acids. CDR3 coding DNA: TGTGCCAGCAGTGCACCCTCTAGGGGTAACCCCTACGAGCAGTACTTC. Amino acids: CASSAPSRGNPYEQYF.

Here the CDR3 DNA reads TGTGCCAGCAGTTATGGACAGGGCATAGTAGGCTACACCTTC. Its protein is CASSYGQGIVGYTF. The chain is built from TRBV6-5 and TRBJ1-2, with TRBD1 matching over 8 bases. This CDR3 spans 14 amino acids. Germline values: CDR1 MNHEY, CDR2 SVGAGI. V was clipped by 3 bases and J by 8 bases; unmatched bases: 8.

This clonotype occurred once. The chain links TRBV7-7 to TRBJ2-7, with D possibly matching TRBD1 (6 bases). The CDR3 runs to 14 residues. Per germline, CDR1 SSHAT and CDR2 FNYEAQ (reference sequence). Trimming removed 3 bases from V and 2 bases from J, with 11 bases in between. In DNA form, the CDR3 reads TGTGCCAGCAGCTTTGGGGACACCCCCTACGAGCAGTACTTC. Residues: CASSFGDTPYEQYF.

The chain carries TRBV7-3 and TRBJ2-7; perhaps TRBD2 as D (5 bases). Trimming removed 5 bases from V and 3 bases from J, with 17 bases in between. The CDR3 runs to 15 residues. Per the germline V gene, CDR1 is SGHTA and CDR2 is FQGTGA. The CDR3 sequence: CASSPGVRGDYEQYF. The CDR3, as DNA: TGTGCCAGCAGCCCCGGGGTCCGGGGAGACTACGAGCAGTACTTC.

V gene TRBV5-4 combines with J gene TRBJ2-5; D gene uncertain. The length of the CDR3 is 12 residues. Germline V gene data show CDR1 as SGHNT and CDR2 as YYREEE (reference sequence). The V and J ends lost 3 bases and 2 bases respectively, with 5 bases between them. The CDR3 bases are TGTGCCAGCAGCTGGCCGCAAGAGACCCAGTACTTC. It codes for CASSWPQETQYF.

On this clonotype itself: A junction end diverges from the germline sequence, so it may reflect a read error. The chain uses TRBV7-4 and TRBJ1-1; 7 bases are a match to TRBD1. Germline CDR1 and CDR2: SGHVT and SQSDAQ. This CDR3 is built from 12 residues. The DNA of the CDR3 is TGTGCCAGCAGGCCCGACAGGGATGAAGCTTTCTTC. This codes for CASRPDRDEAFF.